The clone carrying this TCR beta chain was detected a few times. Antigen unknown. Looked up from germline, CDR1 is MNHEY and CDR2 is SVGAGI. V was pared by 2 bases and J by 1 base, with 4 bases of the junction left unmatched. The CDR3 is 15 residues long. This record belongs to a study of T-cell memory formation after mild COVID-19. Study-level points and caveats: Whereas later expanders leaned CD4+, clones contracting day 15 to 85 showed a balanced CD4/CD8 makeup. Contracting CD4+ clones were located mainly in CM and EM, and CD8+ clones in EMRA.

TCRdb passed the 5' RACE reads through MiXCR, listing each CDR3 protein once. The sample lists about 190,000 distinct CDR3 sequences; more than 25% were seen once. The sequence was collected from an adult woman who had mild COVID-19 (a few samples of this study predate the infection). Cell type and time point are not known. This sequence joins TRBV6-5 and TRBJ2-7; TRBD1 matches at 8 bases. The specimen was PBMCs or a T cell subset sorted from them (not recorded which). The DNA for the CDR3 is TGTGCCAGCAGTTACGTCCAGGGGGCGTCCTACGAGCAGTACTTC. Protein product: CASSYVQGASYEQYF.